Sequencing of this TCR beta chain was carried out in a study of shared T cell receptors in the human thymus. The ends lost 7 bases at V and 6 bases at J; junction bases unmatched: 19. The CDR3 has 17 amino acids. Per the germline V gene, CDR1 is SNHLY and CDR2 is FYNNEI. TCRdb's copy holds only in-frame clones and misses some; the assay was immunoSEQ multiplex PCR. The sample consists of more than 550,000 clones, 80% to 90% of them appearing once. Separately, the same data were catalogued under a study of human thymus T cells. That study reports: Corrective heart surgery yielded the resections from which the thymus tissue came. In unrelated individuals, thymic repertoires overlapped highly, according to related research.

The V call is TRBV2, the J call TRBJ2-5; TRBD1 matches 8 bases. Material: thymocytes. The receptor was isolated from a girl under two years old with a congenital heart defect. CDR3 sequence reads: CASNCNREQGASKTQYF. As DNA, the CDR3 is TGTGCCAGCAATTGCAACCGTGAGCAGGGGGCGTCGAAGACCCAGTACTTC.